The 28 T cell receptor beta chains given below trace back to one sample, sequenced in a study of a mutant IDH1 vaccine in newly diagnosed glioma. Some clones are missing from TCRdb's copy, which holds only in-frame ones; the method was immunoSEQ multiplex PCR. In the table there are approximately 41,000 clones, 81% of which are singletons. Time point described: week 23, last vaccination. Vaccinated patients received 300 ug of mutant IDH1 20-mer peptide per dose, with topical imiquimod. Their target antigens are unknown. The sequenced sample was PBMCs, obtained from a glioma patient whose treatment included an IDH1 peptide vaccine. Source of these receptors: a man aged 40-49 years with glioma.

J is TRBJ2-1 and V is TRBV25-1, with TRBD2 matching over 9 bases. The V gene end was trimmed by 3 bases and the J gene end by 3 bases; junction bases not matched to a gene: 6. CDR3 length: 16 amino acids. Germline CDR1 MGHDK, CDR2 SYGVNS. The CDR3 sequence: CASSETSGSDYNEQFF. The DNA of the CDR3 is TGTGCCAGCAGTGAGACTAGCGGATCGGACTACAATGAGCAGTTCTTC.

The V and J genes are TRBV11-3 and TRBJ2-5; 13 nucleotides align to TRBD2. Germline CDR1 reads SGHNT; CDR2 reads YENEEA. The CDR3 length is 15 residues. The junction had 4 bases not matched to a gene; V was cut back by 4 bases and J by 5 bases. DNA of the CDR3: TGTGCCAGCAGCTCCGGGACTAGCGGGACCGAGACCCAGTACTTC. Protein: CASSSGTSGTETQYF.

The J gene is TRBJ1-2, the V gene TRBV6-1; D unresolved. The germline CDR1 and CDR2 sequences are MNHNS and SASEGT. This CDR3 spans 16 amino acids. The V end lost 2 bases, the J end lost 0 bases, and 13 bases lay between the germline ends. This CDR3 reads CASSENGSPANYGYTF. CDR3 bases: TGTGCCAGCAGTGAAAATGGTAGCCCCGCTAACTATGGCTACACCTTC.

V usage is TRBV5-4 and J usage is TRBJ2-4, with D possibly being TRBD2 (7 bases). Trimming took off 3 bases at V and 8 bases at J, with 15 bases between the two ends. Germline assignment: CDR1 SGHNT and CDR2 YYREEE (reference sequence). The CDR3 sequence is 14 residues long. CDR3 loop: CASSWEGKGDIQYF. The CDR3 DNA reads TGTGCCAGCAGCTGGGAGGGGAAGGGGGACATTCAGTACTTC.

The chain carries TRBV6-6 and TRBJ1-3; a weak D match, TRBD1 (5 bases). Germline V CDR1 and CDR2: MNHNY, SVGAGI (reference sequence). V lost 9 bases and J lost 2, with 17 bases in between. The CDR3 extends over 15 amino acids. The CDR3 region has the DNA TGTGCCAGTGGAGGGACGGACCGGGCTGGAAACACCATATATTTT. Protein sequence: CASGGTDRAGNTIYF.

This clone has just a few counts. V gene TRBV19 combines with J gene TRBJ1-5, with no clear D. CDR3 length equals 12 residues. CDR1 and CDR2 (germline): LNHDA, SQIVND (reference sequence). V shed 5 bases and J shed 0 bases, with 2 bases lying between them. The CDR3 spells CASSASNQPQHF. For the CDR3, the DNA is TGTGCCAGTAGTGCTAGCAATCAGCCCCAGCATTTT. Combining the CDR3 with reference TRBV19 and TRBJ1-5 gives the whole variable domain DGGITQSPKYLFRKEGQNVTLSCEQNLNHDAMYWYRQDPGQGLRLIYYSQIVNDFQKGDIAEGYSVSREKKESFPLTVTSAQKNPTAFYLCASSASNQPQHFGDGTRLSIL.

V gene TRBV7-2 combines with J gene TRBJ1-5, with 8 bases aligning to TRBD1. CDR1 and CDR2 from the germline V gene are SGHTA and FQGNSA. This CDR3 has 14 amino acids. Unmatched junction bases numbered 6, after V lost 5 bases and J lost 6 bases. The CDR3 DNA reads TGTGCCAGCAGCCCGACAGGGGATGGTCAGCCCCAGCATTTT. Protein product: CASSPTGDGQPQHF.

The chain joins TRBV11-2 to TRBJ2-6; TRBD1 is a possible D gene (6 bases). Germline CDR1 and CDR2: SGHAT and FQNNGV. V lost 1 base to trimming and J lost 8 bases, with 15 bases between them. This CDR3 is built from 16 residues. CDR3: CASSLAGRGRTNVLTF. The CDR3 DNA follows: TGTGCCAGCAGCTTAGCGGGCAGGGGCCGAACCAACGTCCTGACTTTC.

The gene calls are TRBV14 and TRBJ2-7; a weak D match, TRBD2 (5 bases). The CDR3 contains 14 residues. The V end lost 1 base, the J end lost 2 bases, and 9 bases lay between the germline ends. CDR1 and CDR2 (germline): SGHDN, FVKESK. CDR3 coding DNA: TGTGCCAGCAGCCAAGCGCCGGGGACCTACGAGCAGTACTTC. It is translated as CASSQAPGTYEQYF. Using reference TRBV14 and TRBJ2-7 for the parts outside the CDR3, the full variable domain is EAGVTQFPSHSVIEKGQTVTLRCDPISGHDNLYWYRRVMGKEIKFLLHFVKESKQDESGMPNNRFLAERTGGTYSTLKVQPAELEDSGVYFCASSQAPGTYEQYFGPGTRLTVT.

CDR3 coding DNA: TGTGCCTGTGGACAGGGCCAAGAGACCCAGTACTTC. This gives the protein CACGQGQETQYF. The rearrangement links TRBV27 to TRBJ2-5; 8 bases line up with TRBD1. The CDR3 has 12 amino acids. The germline V gene encodes CDR1 MNHEY and CDR2 SMNVEV (reference sequence). Trimming at V came to 11 bases and at J to 1 base, leaving 3 bases not matched to a gene.

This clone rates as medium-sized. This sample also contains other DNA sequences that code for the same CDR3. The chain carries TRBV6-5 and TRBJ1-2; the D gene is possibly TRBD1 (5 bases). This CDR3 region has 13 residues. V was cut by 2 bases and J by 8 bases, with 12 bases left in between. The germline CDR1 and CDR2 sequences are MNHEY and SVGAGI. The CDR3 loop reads CASSYRQGGGYTF. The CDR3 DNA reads TGTGCCAGCAGTTACCGGCAGGGTGGCGGCTACACCTTC.

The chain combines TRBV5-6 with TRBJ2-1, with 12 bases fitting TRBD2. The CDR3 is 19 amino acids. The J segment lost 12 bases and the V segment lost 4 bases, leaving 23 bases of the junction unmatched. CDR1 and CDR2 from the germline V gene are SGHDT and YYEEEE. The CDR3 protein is CASSPPTGLAGHSGPGQFF. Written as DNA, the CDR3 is TGTGCCAGCAGCCCTCCCACGGGACTAGCGGGTCATTCAGGTCCGGGGCAGTTCTTC.

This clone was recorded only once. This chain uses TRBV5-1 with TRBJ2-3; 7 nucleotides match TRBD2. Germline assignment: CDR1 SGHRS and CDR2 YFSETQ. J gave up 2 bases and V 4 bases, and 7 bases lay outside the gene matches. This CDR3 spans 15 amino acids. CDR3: CASSGTAGITDTQYF. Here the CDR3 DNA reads TGCGCCAGCAGCGGAACAGCGGGGATCACAGATACGCAGTATTTT.

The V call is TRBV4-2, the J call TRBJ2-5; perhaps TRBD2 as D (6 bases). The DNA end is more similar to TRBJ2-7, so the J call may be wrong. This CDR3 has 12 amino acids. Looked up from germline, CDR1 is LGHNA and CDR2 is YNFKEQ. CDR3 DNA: TGTGTTCCGCGGGGTTCGGGGTACGAGCAGTACTTC. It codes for CVPRGSGYEQYF.

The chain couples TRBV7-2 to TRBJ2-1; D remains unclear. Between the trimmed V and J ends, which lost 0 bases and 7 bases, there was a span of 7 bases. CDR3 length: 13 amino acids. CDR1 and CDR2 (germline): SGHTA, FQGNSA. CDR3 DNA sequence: TGTGCCAGCAGCTTAGCGATGAGTAATGAGCAGTTCTTC. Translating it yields CASSLAMSNEQFF.

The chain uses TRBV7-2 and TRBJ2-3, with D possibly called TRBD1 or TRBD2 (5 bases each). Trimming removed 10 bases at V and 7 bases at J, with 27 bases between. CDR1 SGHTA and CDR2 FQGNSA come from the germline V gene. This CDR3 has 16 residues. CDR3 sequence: CATTGTSQLLVNTQYF. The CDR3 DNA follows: TGTGCCACAACGGGGACCTCCCAGCTCTTAGTTAATACGCAGTATTTT.

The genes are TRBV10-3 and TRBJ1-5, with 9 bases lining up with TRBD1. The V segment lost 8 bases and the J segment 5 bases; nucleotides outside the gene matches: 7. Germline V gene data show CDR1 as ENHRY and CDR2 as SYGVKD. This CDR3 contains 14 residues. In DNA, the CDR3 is TGTGCCATCGGGGACAGGGCTGTGCATCAGCCCCAGCATTTT. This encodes CAIGDRAVHQPQHF.

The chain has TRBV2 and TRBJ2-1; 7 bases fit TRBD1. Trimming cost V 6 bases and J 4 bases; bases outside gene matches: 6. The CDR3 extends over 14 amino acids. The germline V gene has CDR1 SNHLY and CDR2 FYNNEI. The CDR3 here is CASSPWTGYNEQFF. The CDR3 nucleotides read TGTGCCAGCAGCCCCTGGACAGGATACAATGAGCAGTTCTTC.

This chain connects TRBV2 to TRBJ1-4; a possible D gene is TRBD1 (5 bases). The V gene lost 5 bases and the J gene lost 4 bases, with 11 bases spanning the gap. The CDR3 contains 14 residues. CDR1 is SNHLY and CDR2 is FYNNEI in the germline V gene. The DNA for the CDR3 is TGTGCCAGCAGTTCGGGACGGTTTAATGAAAAACTGTTTTTT. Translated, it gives CASSSGRFNEKLFF.

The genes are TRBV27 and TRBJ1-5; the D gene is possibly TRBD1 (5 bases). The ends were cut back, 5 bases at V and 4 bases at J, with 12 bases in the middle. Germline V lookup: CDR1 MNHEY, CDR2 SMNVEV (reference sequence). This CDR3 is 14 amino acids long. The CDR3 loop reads CASSPGRRNQPQHF. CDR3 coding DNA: TGTGCCAGCAGTCCGGGACGAAGGAATCAGCCCCAGCATTTT.

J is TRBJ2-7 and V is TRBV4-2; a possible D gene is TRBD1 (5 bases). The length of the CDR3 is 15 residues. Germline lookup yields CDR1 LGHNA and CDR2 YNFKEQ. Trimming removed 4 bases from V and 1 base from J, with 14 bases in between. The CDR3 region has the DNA TGTGCCAGCAGCCTTTGGGAAGACAGTTCCTACGAGCAGTACTTC. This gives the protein CASSLWEDSSYEQYF.

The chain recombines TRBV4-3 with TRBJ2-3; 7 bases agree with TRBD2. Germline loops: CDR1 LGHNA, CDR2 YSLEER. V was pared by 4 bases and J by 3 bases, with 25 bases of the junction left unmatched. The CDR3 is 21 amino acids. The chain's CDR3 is CASSLCGGYMCRGGWTDTQYF. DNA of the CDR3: TGCGCCAGCAGCCTTTGCGGGGGTTACATGTGTAGGGGAGGTTGGACAGATACGCAGTATTTT.

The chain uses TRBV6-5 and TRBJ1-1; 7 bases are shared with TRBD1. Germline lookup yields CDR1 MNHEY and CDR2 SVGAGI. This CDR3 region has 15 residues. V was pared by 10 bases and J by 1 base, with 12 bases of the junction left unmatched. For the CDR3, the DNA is TGTGCCATCTCCCTCAACAGGGGTGGGAACACTGAAGCTTTCTTT. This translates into CAISLNRGGNTEAFF.

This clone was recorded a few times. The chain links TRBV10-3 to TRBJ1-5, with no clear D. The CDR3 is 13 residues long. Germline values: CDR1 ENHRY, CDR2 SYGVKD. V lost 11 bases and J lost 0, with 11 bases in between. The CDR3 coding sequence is TGTGCCTCAGCAGGTGATAGCAATCAGCCCCAGCATTTT. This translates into CASAGDSNQPQHF.

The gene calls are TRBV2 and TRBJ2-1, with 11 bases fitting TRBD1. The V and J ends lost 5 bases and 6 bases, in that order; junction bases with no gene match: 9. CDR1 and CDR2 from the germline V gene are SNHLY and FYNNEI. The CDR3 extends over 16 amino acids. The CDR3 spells CASSPRRGTGGNEQFF. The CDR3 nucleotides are TGTGCCAGCAGTCCCCGCCGGGGGACAGGGGGCAATGAGCAGTTCTTC.

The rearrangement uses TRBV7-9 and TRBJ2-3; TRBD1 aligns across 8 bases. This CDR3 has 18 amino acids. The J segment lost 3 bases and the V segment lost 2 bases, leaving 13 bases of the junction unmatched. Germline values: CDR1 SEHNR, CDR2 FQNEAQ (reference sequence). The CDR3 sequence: CASSLTNGRGRRTDTQYF. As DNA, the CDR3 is TGTGCCAGCAGCTTAACAAACGGCAGGGGGCGCCGAACAGATACGCAGTATTTT.

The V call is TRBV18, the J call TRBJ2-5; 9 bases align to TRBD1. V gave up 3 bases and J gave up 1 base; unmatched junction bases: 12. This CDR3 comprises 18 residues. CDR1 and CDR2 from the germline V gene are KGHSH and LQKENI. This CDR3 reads CASSPLTGGYSSQETQYF. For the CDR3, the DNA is TGTGCCAGCTCACCGCTAACAGGGGGCTATTCCTCCCAAGAGACCCAGTACTTC.

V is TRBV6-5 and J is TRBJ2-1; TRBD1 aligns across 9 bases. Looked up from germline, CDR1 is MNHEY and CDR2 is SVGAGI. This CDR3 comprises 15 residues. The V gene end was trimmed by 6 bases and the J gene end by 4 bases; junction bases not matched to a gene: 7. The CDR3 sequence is CASRYRGLTYNEQFF. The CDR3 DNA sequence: TGTGCCAGCAGATACAGGGGGCTTACTTACAATGAGCAGTTCTTC.